What follows are 27 T cell receptor beta chains derived from one specimen sequenced in a study of blood T cells in healthy people across ages. A J-beta primer mix and a sample-barcoded 5' primer were used in a second PCR of roughly 6 to 11 cycles. Via MiXCR, TCRdb re-called the 5' RACE reads, giving one row per CDR3 protein. The sample carries 1.6 million or so distinct CDR3 sequences, about 31% recorded once. Sequenced input: blood. The source of these receptors is a woman between 25 and 40 years old in good health.

The chain has TRBV2 and TRBJ2-7; no clear D gene. The CDR3 totals 13 residues. Trimming cost V 8 bases and J 3 bases, with 14 bases left between them. CDR1 is SNHLY and CDR2 is FYNNEI in the germline V gene. The CDR3 coding sequence is TGTGCCAGCGCCCTATCGCCCCTCTACGAGCAGTACTTC. Protein product: CASALSPLYEQYF.

The chain couples TRBV5-1 to TRBJ2-3, with D maybe TRBD2 (5 bases). The CDR3 has 15 amino acids. Trimming took 4 bases from V and 2 from J, leaving 14 bases between them. Germline V gene lookup returns CDR1 SGHRS and CDR2 YFSETQ. The DNA of the CDR3 is TGCGCCAGCAGCATGCCTAGCAGCAACACAGATACGCAGTATTTT. This translates into CASSMPSSNTDTQYF.

This clonotype was seen more than once but under ten times. The rearrangement uses TRBV12-3 or TRBV12-4 and TRBJ2-1; 7 bases line up with TRBD2. V trimming: 6 bases; J trimming: 4 bases; junction bases outside the gene matches: 12. The CDR3 length is 16 residues. CDR3 loop: CASRSRLAPPYNEQFF. Written as DNA, the CDR3 is TGTGCCAGCAGAAGCAGACTAGCCCCCCCTTACAATGAGCAGTTCTTC.

This chain connects TRBV7-9 to TRBJ2-7, with D possibly TRBD2 on 7 matching bases. V lost 5 bases and J lost 3, with 14 bases in between. Germline assignment: CDR1 SEHNR and CDR2 FQNEAQ (reference sequence). This CDR3 comprises 14 residues. The CDR3 protein is CASSPSGGLYEQYF. Written as DNA, the CDR3 is TGTGCCAGCAGCCCCTCCGGGGGGCTCTACGAGCAGTACTTC.

The rearrangement joins TRBV11-1 to TRBJ2-5; D is perhaps TRBD2 (5 bases). The J call is doubtful: the DNA matches TRBJ2-7 better. The CDR3 is 18 residues long. The germline V gene encodes CDR1 SGHAT and CDR2 FQDESV (reference sequence). For the CDR3, the DNA is TGTGCCAGCAGCTTAGCGAGGGCGGTACCGACGAGAACCTACGAGCAGTACTTC. It specifies CASSLARAVPTRTYEQYF.

This rearrangement joins TRBV28 to TRBJ2-7, with TRBD1 matching 8 bases. The germline V gene has CDR1 MDHEN and CDR2 SYDVKM. V shed 3 bases and J 0 bases; nucleotides not matched to a gene: 7. The CDR3 length is 16 residues. CDR3 nucleotide sequence: TGTGCCAGCAGTTTTTCCCCCGGACAGGGCTCCTACGAGCAGTACTTC. It codes for CASSFSPGQGSYEQYF.

The chain combines TRBV20-1 with TRBJ2-7, with 8 bases lining up with TRBD2. The junction had 9 bases not matched to a gene; V was cut back by 2 bases and J by 6 bases. Germline assignment: CDR1 DFQATT and CDR2 SNEGSKA (reference sequence). The CDR3 consists of 14 residues. The CDR3 loop reads CSARPNGLAAEQYF. The CDR3 DNA reads TGCAGTGCTAGACCTAATGGACTAGCCGCCGAGCAGTACTTC.

Many counts were recorded for this clonotype. The chain couples TRBV29-1 to TRBJ2-6; no reliable D call. The CDR3 extends over 13 amino acids. The germline V gene encodes CDR1 SQVTM and CDR2 ANQGSEA. The V end lost 3 bases, the J end lost 2 bases, and 5 bases lay between the germline ends. The CDR3 loop is CSVDLAGANVLTF. CDR3 in DNA: TGCAGCGTTGACCTCGCTGGGGCCAACGTCCTGACTTTC.

CDR3 loop: CSARDPPGGGRTYNEQFF. The DNA of the CDR3 is TGCAGTGCTAGAGATCCCCCAGGGGGGGGACGGACTTACAATGAGCAGTTCTTC. This sequence joins TRBV20-1 and TRBJ2-1; perhaps D is TRBD1 or TRBD2 (7 bases each). This CDR3 is 18 amino acids long. Per germline, CDR1 DFQATT and CDR2 SNEGSKA (reference sequence). V was trimmed by 0 bases and J by 4 bases, leaving 22 bases between them.

J is TRBJ1-2 and V is TRBV6-1; 7 bases line up with TRBD1. This CDR3 has 15 residues. Germline CDR1 reads MNHNS; CDR2 reads SASEGT. After removal of 1 base from V and 3 bases from J, the junction contained 5 bases not matched to a gene. DNA for the CDR3: TGTGCCAGCAGTGAAGGGACAGGTTACTACTATGGCTACACCTTC. This translates into CASSEGTGYYYGYTF.

This chain links TRBV2 with TRBJ2-5; maybe TRBD1 (7 bases). The CDR3 is made up of 12 amino acids. Germline CDR1 SNHLY, CDR2 FYNNEI. The V end lost 8 bases, the J end lost 11 bases, and 18 bases lay between the germline ends. This CDR3 is CASGGTDPEQYF. The CDR3 nucleotides are TGTGCCAGCGGCGGGACAGACCCTGAGCAGTACTTC.

This clonotype was recorded a few times. The chain is built from TRBV9 and TRBJ1-1; no firm D call. Looked up from germline, CDR1 is SGDLS and CDR2 is YYNGEE. The germline V and J ends were trimmed by 2 bases and 4 bases, with 9 bases remaining between them. CDR3 size: 13 residues. CDR3 region: CASSVLVGTEAFF. The CDR3 nucleotides are TGTGCCAGCAGCGTGCTTGTTGGCACTGAAGCTTTCTTT.

This clonotype was seen a few times. As DNA, the CDR3 is TGTGCCAGCAGCCCATTAACCTCTAGCAATCAGCCCCAGCATTTT. Translation: CASSPLTSSNQPQHF. The V gene is TRBV7-2, the J gene TRBJ1-5; D not certain. Trimming stripped 5 bases from V and 0 bases from J, with 11 bases between. This CDR3 contains 15 residues. From germline, CDR1 is SGHTA and CDR2 FQGNSA.

The V call is TRBV20-1, the J call TRBJ1-1, with D perhaps matching TRBD1 (5 bases). Per germline, CDR1 DFQATT and CDR2 SNEGSKA (reference sequence). This CDR3 contains 14 residues. V was pared by 0 bases and J by 4 bases, with 12 bases between. The CDR3 region is CSARDFGATTEAFF. The CDR3, as DNA: TGCAGTGCTAGAGATTTCGGGGCTACCACTGAAGCTTTCTTT.

This clonotype appeared a few times. The rearrangement uses TRBV9 and TRBJ1-2, with a weak D call TRBD1 (6 bases). CDR3 length: 14 amino acids. The V end was cut by 4 bases, the J end by 7 bases, with 17 bases between. In germline, CDR1 is SGDLS, CDR2 YYNGEE. Written as DNA, the CDR3 is TGTGCCAGCAGCAGAAACAGGGTTGGAATTGGCTACACCTTC. Translated, it gives CASSRNRVGIGYTF. The full variable domain, its missing parts supplied by reference TRBV9 and TRBJ1-2, is DSGVTQTPKHLITATGQRVTLRCSPRSGDLSVYWYQQSLDQGLQFLIQYYNGEERAKGNILERFSAQQFPDLHSELNLSSLELGDSALYFCASSRNRVGIGYTFGSGTRLTVV.

This clonotype has a handful of counts. J is TRBJ2-3 and V is TRBV6-2 or TRBV6-3; 10 bases line up with TRBD2. The CDR3 extends over 15 amino acids. V dropped 8 bases and J dropped 1; count of bases not matched to a gene: 6. Germline V gene data show CDR1 as MNHEY and CDR2 as SVGEGT. The CDR3 is CASCPSGRGTDTQYF. For the CDR3, the DNA is TGTGCCAGCTGCCCTAGCGGGAGAGGCACAGATACGCAGTATTTT.

The chain couples TRBV7-3 to TRBJ2-2; a weak D match, TRBD2 (6 bases). This CDR3 spans 14 amino acids. CDR1 and CDR2 (germline): SGHTA, FQGTGA. With 4 bases removed from V and 6 bases from J, the gap between germline ends came to 12 bases. CDR3 sequence reads: CASSSLGGSGELFF. The CDR3 coding sequence is TGTGCCAGCAGCTCCCTTGGGGGGTCCGGGGAGCTGTTTTTT.

This chain links TRBV20-1 with TRBJ2-7; D is perhaps TRBD2 (6 bases). Germline CDR1 reads DFQATT; CDR2 reads SNEGSKA (reference sequence). The V and J ends lost 2 bases and 0 bases respectively, with 14 bases between them. CDR3 size: 15 residues. The CDR3, as DNA: TGCAGTGCTAGATCCTCTGGAGCGGGCTCCTACGAGCAGTACTTC. It translates to CSARSSGAGSYEQYF.

This clonotype has a count of ten or more. V is TRBV10-3 and J is TRBJ2-6, with a tentative D call TRBD1 (6 bases). Germline V gives CDR1 ENHRY, CDR2 SYGVKD. With 6 bases removed from V and 0 bases from J, the gap between germline ends came to 9 bases. The CDR3 extends over 15 amino acids. The CDR3 sequence is CAIREGGSGANVLTF. The CDR3 DNA is TGTGCCATCAGGGAAGGGGGCTCTGGGGCCAACGTCCTGACTTTC.

Here the CDR3 reads CAISVGGSGRVNEQFF. As DNA, the CDR3 is TGTGCCATCAGTGTGGGGGGGAGCGGGAGAGTAAATGAGCAGTTCTTC. V and J are TRBV10-3 and TRBJ2-1, with 8 bases lining up with TRBD2. V shed 4 bases and J 7 bases; nucleotides not matched to a gene: 12. The length of the CDR3 is 16 residues. CDR1 and CDR2 from the germline V gene are ENHRY and SYGVKD.

The chain couples TRBV5-6 to TRBJ1-4, with a possible D match to TRBD1 (5 bases). The CDR3 consists of 16 residues. The germline V and J ends were trimmed by 4 bases and 10 bases, with 23 bases remaining between them. The germline V gene encodes CDR1 SGHDT and CDR2 YYEEEE. The CDR3 nucleotides read TGTGCCAGCAGCCCGCGGGGCACAGATCGCTCCGGAAAACTGTTTTTT. It encodes CASSPRGTDRSGKLFF.

There are a few counts of this clonotype. The genes are TRBV7-9 and TRBJ2-3; D gene ambiguous. The CDR3 has 10 residues. Trimming took off 5 bases at V and 7 bases at J, with 4 bases between the two ends. CDR1 and CDR2 (germline): SEHNR, FQNEAQ (reference sequence). CDR3 nucleotide sequence: TGTGCCAGCAGCCCCCATACGCAGTATTTT. This translates into CASSPHTQYF.

DNA for the CDR3: TGTGCCATCAGTGAGGTACTAGCGGGGAATTACAATGAGCAGTTCTTC. Its translation: CAISEVLAGNYNEQFF. The chain is built from TRBV10-3 and TRBJ2-1, with 10 bases that match TRBD2. With 2 bases clipped from V and 4 bases from J, the junction kept 5 bases outside the gene matches. The CDR3 has 16 amino acids. CDR1 and CDR2 (germline): ENHRY, SYGVKD.

Points on this clonotype: A much larger clone differs from this one at a single base, so this may be a read error. The chain links TRBV29-1 to TRBJ2-3; maybe TRBD2 (5 bases). The V end was cut by 3 bases, the J end by 10 bases, with 14 bases between. CDR1 and CDR2 from the germline V gene are SQVTM and ANQGSEA. This CDR3 region has 12 residues. CDR3 nucleotide sequence: TGCAGCGTTGATGGGAGTGGGGATTCGCAGTATTTT. This gives the protein CSVDGSGDSQYF.

This clonotype appeared a few times. CDR3 nucleotides: TGTGCCAGCAGACAGGACAGGGGGAGTAGGGAGCAGTACTTC. It is translated as CASRQDRGSREQYF. This chain uses TRBV6-1 with TRBJ2-7; 10 bases are a match to TRBD1. CDR1 and CDR2 from the germline V gene are MNHNS and SASEGT. J was trimmed by 7 bases and V by 6 bases; bases with no gene match: 9. The CDR3 contains 14 residues.

This clonotype was counted only a few times. The V gene is TRBV20-1, the J gene TRBJ1-5; TRBD1 is a possible D gene (6 bases). CDR3 length: 13 amino acids. Trimming took off 8 bases at V and 1 base at J, with 12 bases between the two ends. The germline V gene has CDR1 DFQATT and CDR2 SNEGSKA (reference sequence). Written as DNA, the CDR3 is TGCAGTCCGAGGGGGGGCAGCAATCAGCCCCAGCATTTT. This codes for CSPRGGSNQPQHF.

This rearrangement joins TRBV29-1 to TRBJ1-1; D not certain. Deletions cut 3 bases from V and 2 bases from J, with 7 bases between. Germline loops: CDR1 SQVTM, CDR2 ANQGSEA. The CDR3 is made up of 12 amino acids. The DNA of the CDR3 is TGCAGCGTTGATTCCGGTAACACTGAAGCTTTCTTT. Its translation: CSVDSGNTEAFF.